A single sample is the source of the 8 T cell receptor beta chains below, sequenced in a study of cytomegalovirus exposure and HLA in healthy donors. A multiplex PCR was run with 60 Vbeta primers and 13 Jbeta primers. Profiling relied on immunoSEQ multiplex PCR, and the TCRdb table lists in-frame clones only, not all of them. The sample has about 110,000 clones; approximately 73% are singletons. The sequencing sample was made of PBMCs. The receptors were sampled from a man aged 40-50 years in good health and CMV-seronegative.

The chain joins TRBV7-9 to TRBJ2-1; perhaps TRBD2 as D (7 bases). There are 14 residues in the CDR3. V dropped 5 bases and J dropped 9 bases, with 17 bases sitting between them. Per the germline V gene, CDR1 is SEHNR and CDR2 is FQNEAQ (reference sequence). The CDR3 nucleotides are TGTGCCAGCAGCACAGGAGGGGGGGAGGGTGAGCAGTTCTTC. Protein product: CASSTGGGEGEQFF.

The rearrangement joins TRBV11-2 to TRBJ2-3; D remains unclear. The CDR3 loop spans 14 amino acids. Trimming cost V 0 bases and J 2 bases, with 6 bases left between them. CDR1 and CDR2 (germline): SGHAT, FQNNGV. The CDR3 sequence is CASSLDLYTDTQYF. Written as DNA, the CDR3 is TGTGCCAGCAGCTTAGACCTTTACACAGATACGCAGTATTTT.

This sequence joins TRBV4-1 and TRBJ2-5; 8 bases align to TRBD1. Losses at the gene ends were 3 bases for V and 4 bases for J; bases not matched to a gene: 10. The CDR3 length is 16 residues. Germline-derived CDR1 and CDR2 are MGHRA and YSYEKL. The CDR3 sequence: CASSQGGQGLIETQYF. The CDR3 DNA follows: TGCGCCAGCAGCCAGGGCGGACAGGGTCTCATAGAGACCCAGTACTTC.

This chain's CDR3 is CASSQDRRYEQYF. CDR3 DNA: TGCGCCAGCAGCCAAGACAGGCGCTACGAGCAGTACTTC. The chain carries TRBV4-1 and TRBJ2-5, with D uncertain. The DNA end favors TRBJ2-7, so the J call may be wrong. There are 13 residues in the CDR3. Germline V CDR1 and CDR2: MGHRA, YSYEKL.

The V call is TRBV5-1, the J call TRBJ1-5; 12 bases are a match to TRBD1. The ends lost 2 bases at V and 5 bases at J; junction bases unmatched: 2. CDR3 length: 15 residues. The germline CDR1 and CDR2 sequences are SGHRS and YFSETQ. This chain's CDR3 is CASSLGTGGYQPQHF. The CDR3 coding sequence is TGCGCCAGCAGCTTAGGGACAGGGGGCTATCAGCCCCAGCATTTT.

The chain joins TRBV14 to TRBJ2-3; 9 bases map to TRBD2. Trimming removed 0 bases from V and 0 bases from J; junction bases left unmatched: 4. The CDR3 is made up of 17 amino acids. Per germline, CDR1 SGHDN and CDR2 FVKESK. For the CDR3, the DNA is TGTGCCAGCAGCCAAGATCTAGCGGGGTCTAGCACAGATACGCAGTATTTT. Translation gives CASSQDLAGSSTDTQYF. Supplemented by reference TRBV14 and TRBJ2-3, the full variable domain reads EAGVTQFPSHSVIEKGQTVTLRCDPISGHDNLYWYRRVMGKEIKFLLHFVKESKQDESGMPNNRFLAERTGGTYSTLKVQPAELEDSGVYFCASSQDLAGSSTDTQYFGPGTRLTVL.

The rearrangement uses TRBV9 and TRBJ2-7; TRBD1 is a possible D gene (6 bases). The CDR3 is 15 residues long. Trimming pared 3 bases from V and 7 bases from J, leaving 20 bases between. From germline, CDR1 is SGDLS and CDR2 YYNGEE. The CDR3 DNA follows: TGTGCCAGCAGCGGAACCAGGGGCCCTTCCGGTGAGCAGTACTTC. The encoded protein is CASSGTRGPSGEQYF.

V and J are TRBV5-1 and TRBJ2-3, with 7 bases lining up with TRBD2. The V gene's germline CDR1 is SGHRS and CDR2 YFSETQ. V gave up 0 bases and J gave up 2 bases; unmatched junction bases: 3. The CDR3 extends over 15 amino acids. The CDR3 spells CASSLGGGVTDTQYF. Here the CDR3 DNA reads TGCGCCAGCAGCTTGGGTGGGGGGGTCACAGATACGCAGTATTTT.